The table lists the clone carrying this T cell receptor beta chain with a few counts. The sample originates from a study of spatial heterogeneity in lung cancer. About the research overall: Unique TCR and UMI combinations averaged more than ten appearances each in raw reads.

The study tagged each TCR cDNA molecule with a unique molecular identifier. TCRdb reanalysed the 5' RACE reads using MiXCR and keeps one entry per CDR3 protein. There are roughly 54,000 distinct CDR3 sequences in the sample; less than 8.5% occur only once, and approximately 13% lies in the top ten. Germline CDR1 is SNHLY and CDR2 is FYNNEI. The ends were cut back, 8 bases at V and 7 bases at J, with 20 bases in the middle. The CDR3 extends over 14 amino acids. Noted time point: sample taken at primary tumor resection. Whole RNA, isolated from tumor, nontumor lung or frozen PBMC, was sequenced without prior sorting. The donors comprised roughly 71 untreated early-stage non-small cell lung cancer patients.

This sequence joins TRBV2 and TRBJ1-2; maybe TRBD1 (6 bases). The origin of this receptor is a female donor with early-stage non-small cell lung cancer. The material sequenced was PBMCs, taken at surgery. CDR3 residues: CASSDKWGRGGYTF. The CDR3 DNA reads TGTGCCAGCTCTGATAAATGGGGGCGCGGTGGCTACACCTTC.